Here is one T cell receptor (beta chain) with its context. The antigen remains undetermined. The data stem from a study of cytomegalovirus exposure and HLA in healthy donors. Study outcomes and limitations: CMV antigen specificity of a few CMV-associated chains was confirmed in vitro.

Sequencing used immunoSEQ multiplex PCR; TCRdb keeps in-frame clones, though not all of them. Of 70,000 to 80,000 clones in the sample, approximately 94% were seen once. Sample: PBMCs. The clonotype comes from a woman younger than 30 in good health and CMV-seropositive.

CDR3 protein: CASTTSEYNEQFF. CDR3 sequence (DNA): TGTGCCAGCACAACTAGCGAATACAATGAGCAGTTCTTC. The chain has TRBV6-5 and TRBJ2-1; 7 bases fit TRBD2. The germline V gene encodes CDR1 MNHEY and CDR2 SVGAGI. The CDR3 is 13 amino acids. Trimming took 7 bases from V and 4 from J; bases not matched to a gene: 4.